The rows below give T cell receptor beta chains drawn from one sample of a study of control samples from healthy donors and cancer patients. Repertoires were generated with immunoSEQ multiplex PCR, while TCRdb's copy carries only in-frame clones and drops some. The sample holds fewer than 200,000 clones, roughly 90% seen once. Source material: blood. These receptors were taken from a woman aged 45-65 years in good health. CDR3s include the opening cysteine and the closing phenylalanine or tryptophan. Each record gives: V gene, CDR3 length, J gene, D gene, clone size, CDR3 protein, CDR3 DNA. D genes are given only for firm matches. Not every row has a clone size; where given, it reads once, few, many or a size class.

V gene: TRBV21-1; CDR3 length: 14; J gene: TRBJ1-2; D gene: NA; clone size: NA; CDR3 protein: CASSVQGPDYGYTF; CDR3 DNA: TGTGCCAGCAGCGTACAGGGGCCGGACTATGGCTACACCTTC
V gene: TRBV19; CDR3 length: 13; J gene: TRBJ1-1; D gene: NA; clone size: NA; CDR3 protein: CASRRSENTEAFF; CDR3 DNA: TGTGCCAGTAGAAGGTCGGAAAACACTGAAGCTTTCTTT
V gene: TRBV7-8; CDR3 length: 16; J gene: TRBJ2-2; D gene: NA; clone size: few; CDR3 protein: CASSLPPGMSPGELFF; CDR3 DNA: TGTGCCAGCAGCCTTCCCCCAGGGATGAGTCCCGGGGAGCTGTTTTTT
V gene: TRBV3-1/TRBV3-2; CDR3 length: 14; J gene: TRBJ1-1; D gene: TRBD1; clone size: NA; CDR3 protein: CASSRQGVDTEAFF; CDR3 DNA: TGTGCCAGCAGCCGACAGGGAGTGGACACTGAAGCTTTCTTT
V gene: TRBV27; CDR3 length: 19; J gene: TRBJ2-6; D gene: NA; clone size: NA; CDR3 protein: CASSLSYGRLGSGANVLTF; CDR3 DNA: TGTGCCAGCAGTTTATCGTACGGCAGGTTGGGCTCTGGGGCCAACGTCCTGACTTTC
V gene: TRBV6-5; CDR3 length: 12; J gene: TRBJ2-5; D gene: TRBD1; clone size: NA; CDR3 protein: CASRGQGETQYF; CDR3 DNA: TGTGCCAGCAGAGGACAGGGCGAGACCCAGTACTTC
V gene: TRBV5-8; CDR3 length: 15; J gene: TRBJ1-1; D gene: TRBD1; clone size: NA; CDR3 protein: CASSPIDRVFTEAFF; CDR3 DNA: TGTGCCAGCAGCCCGATAGACAGGGTATTCACTGAAGCTTTCTTT
V gene: TRBV6-2/TRBV6-3; CDR3 length: 14; J gene: TRBJ1-1; D gene: NA; clone size: NA; CDR3 protein: CASSYSIRRAEAFF; CDR3 DNA: TGTGCCAGCAGTTACTCAATAAGAAGGGCTGAAGCTTTCTTT
V gene: TRBV21-1; CDR3 length: 15; J gene: TRBJ2-7; D gene: NA; clone size: NA; CDR3 protein: CASSNNWVLGYEQYF; CDR3 DNA: TGTGCCAGCAGCAATAATTGGGTGTTGGGGTACGAGCAGTACTTC
V gene: TRBV30; CDR3 length: 14; J gene: TRBJ2-7; D gene: NA; clone size: NA; CDR3 protein: CAWRGLGESYEQYF; CDR3 DNA: TGTGCCTGGAGGGGACTGGGAGAGTCCTACGAGCAGTACTTC
V gene: TRBV6-5; CDR3 length: 15; J gene: TRBJ1-2; D gene: NA; clone size: NA; CDR3 protein: CASSYWGQGSTGYTF; CDR3 DNA: TGTGCCAGCAGTTACTGGGGTCAGGGGTCAACTGGCTACACCTTC
V gene: TRBV7-8; CDR3 length: 14; J gene: TRBJ1-2; D gene: NA; clone size: few; CDR3 protein: CASSPARGSYGYTF; CDR3 DNA: TGTGCCAGCAGCCCCGCCAGGGGATCCTATGGCTACACCTTC
V gene: TRBV14; CDR3 length: 15; J gene: TRBJ1-2; D gene: NA; clone size: NA; CDR3 protein: CASSQDRVVGDGYTF; CDR3 DNA: TGTGCCAGCAGCCAAGACAGGGTCGTTGGGGATGGCTACACCTTC
V gene: TRBV13; CDR3 length: 17; J gene: TRBJ2-3; D gene: TRBD2; clone size: once; CDR3 protein: CASSLRTSRKGADTQYF; CDR3 DNA: TGTGCCAGCAGCTTACGGACTAGCCGCAAGGGGGCAGATACGCAGTATTTT
V gene: TRBV30; CDR3 length: 13; J gene: TRBJ2-7; D gene: NA; clone size: NA; CDR3 protein: CALVDRRAYEQYF; CDR3 DNA: TGTGCCTTAGTGGACCGCCGAGCCTACGAGCAGTACTTC
V gene: TRBV4-3; CDR3 length: 13; J gene: TRBJ1-1; D gene: NA; clone size: NA; CDR3 protein: CASSFVSQGSAFF; CDR3 DNA: TGCGCCAGCAGCTTCGTTTCGCAGGGTTCGGCTTTCTTT
V gene: TRBV28; CDR3 length: 14; J gene: TRBJ2-7; D gene: TRBD1; clone size: NA; CDR3 protein: CASRTGGSSYEQYF; CDR3 DNA: TGTGCCAGCAGGACAGGGGGGAGCTCCTACGAGCAGTACTTC
V gene: TRBV24-1; CDR3 length: 11; J gene: TRBJ1-2; D gene: NA; clone size: once; CDR3 protein: CATSDSLGYTF; CDR3 DNA: TGTGCCACCAGTGACTCCTTAGGCTACACCTTC
V gene: TRBV3-1/TRBV3-2; CDR3 length: 14; J gene: TRBJ1-4; D gene: TRBD1; clone size: NA; CDR3 protein: CASSRGTGEGKLFF; CDR3 DNA: TGTGCCAGCAGCCGTGGGACAGGGGAGGGAAAACTGTTTTTT
V gene: TRBV14; CDR3 length: 15; J gene: TRBJ1-2; D gene: TRBD1; clone size: few; CDR3 protein: CASSQDWGQEYGYTF; CDR3 DNA: TGTGCCAGCAGCCAAGATTGGGGACAGGAATATGGCTACACCTTC
V gene: TRBV3-1/TRBV3-2; CDR3 length: 15; J gene: TRBJ2-2; D gene: NA; clone size: NA; CDR3 protein: CASSHEGGITGELFF; CDR3 DNA: TGTGCCAGCAGCCACGAAGGGGGGATCACCGGGGAGCTGTTTTTT
V gene: TRBV5-4; CDR3 length: 16; J gene: TRBJ2-3; D gene: TRBD1; clone size: NA; CDR3 protein: CASSRDSKLSTDTQYF; CDR3 DNA: TGTGCCAGCAGCCGGGACAGCAAGCTTAGCACAGATACGCAGTATTTT